These T cell receptor beta chains were read from a single sample in a study of cytomegalovirus exposure and HLA in healthy donors. Some clones are missing from TCRdb's copy, which holds only in-frame ones; the method was immunoSEQ multiplex PCR. The table for this sample gives roughly 74,000 clones. The sample consisted of PBMCs. The receptors here all came from a female donor in good health and CMV-seropositive. Both conserved end residues are part of each CDR3. D genes are given only for firm matches.

DNA,CDR3,D,V,J
TGCGCCAGCAGCCAAGAGGGGTTGCGGGAGGCCTACAATGAGCAGTTCTTC,CASSQEGLREAYNEQFF,TRBD2,TRBV4-1,TRBJ2-1
TGTGCCAGCAGTCTGCCCGGGACAGGGATGGGCACTGAAGCTTTCTTT,CASSLPGTGMGTEAFF,TRBD1,TRBV5-6,TRBJ1-1
TGTGCCTGGAGTGTAACGGGCCTAGCGGGGTGGAATGAGCAGTTCTTC,CAWSVTGLAGWNEQFF,TRBD2,TRBV30,TRBJ2-1
TGTGCCAGCAGCGTAGCGGCGGCCTCCTACAATGAGCAGTTCTTC,CASSVAAASYNEQFF,-,TRBV9,TRBJ2-1
TGTGCCAGCAGTGACGGGTTCGGGGCTGAAGCTTTCTTT,CASSDGFGAEAFF,-,TRBV6-1,TRBJ1-1
TGTGCCAGCTCACCACCGAACGGGAACACTGAAGCTTTCTTT,CASSPPNGNTEAFF,-,TRBV18,TRBJ1-1
TGTGCCAGCAGCCCCTCGGGGGGCAATCAGCCCCAGCATTTT,CASSPSGGNQPQHF,-,TRBV7-2,TRBJ1-5
TGTGCCAGCAGCTTTAACAGGGCCTACGAGCAGTACTTC,CASSFNRAYEQYF,-,TRBV7-9,TRBJ2-7
TGCGCCAGCAGCCTCGGGACTAGCGGGAGAGCGGGTGATACGCAGTATTTT,CASSLGTSGRAGDTQYF,TRBD2,TRBV4-1,TRBJ2-3
TGTGCCAGCTCACCTGGGCCGACAAATTTGAACACTGAAGCTTTCTTT,CASSPGPTNLNTEAFF,-,TRBV18,TRBJ1-1
TGTGCCAGCAGCCTAATAGCGGGACCCTACGAGCAGTACTTC,CASSLIAGPYEQYF,TRBD2,TRBV14,TRBJ2-7
TGTGCCAGCAGTCCATGGGGGGGGAATTACAATGAGCAGTTCTTC,CASSPWGGNYNEQFF,TRBD2,TRBV6-5,TRBJ2-1
TGTGCCAGCAGCTTGTTAGGGCAAGCTTGGGGGCGAGACCCCTACGAGCAGTACTTC,CASSLLGQAWGRDPYEQYF,-,TRBV5-4,TRBJ2-7
TGTGCCAGCAGGATAGGACAGGGATATTACTCTGGGGCCAACGTCCTGACTTTC,CASRIGQGYYSGANVLTF,TRBD1,TRBV2,TRBJ2-6
TGTGCCAGCAGCCTTAGCGGGAGTGGAGAGACCCAGTACTTC,CASSLSGSGETQYF,TRBD2,TRBV7-2,TRBJ2-5
TGTGCCAGCACTCCTAGCGGGGAAGAGACCCAGTACTTC,CASTPSGEETQYF,TRBD2,TRBV6-6,TRBJ2-5
TGTGCCAGCAGCTTAGTTGGAGGGGCGGGGAGCTCCTATAATTCACCCCTCCACTTT,CASSLVGGAGSSYNSPLHF,-,TRBV7-2,TRBJ1-6
TGCAGCGTTGTGACAGGAAACTCCTACGAGCAGTACTTC,CSVVTGNSYEQYF,-,TRBV29-1,TRBJ2-7
TGCGCCAGCAGTGACCCTCTAGGGGCCCAGTACTTC,CASSDPLGAQYF,-,TRBV10-1,TRBJ2-5
TGTGCCAGGGGGGGTTCAAGGGAAACTGAAGCTTTCTTT,CARGGSRETEAFF,-,TRBV6-6,TRBJ1-1
TGTGCCAGCAGCCAAGGTTCTAGCGGGAGTTTGTACGAGCAGTACTTC,CASSQGSSGSLYEQYF,TRBD2,TRBV14,TRBJ2-7
TGTGCCAGCAGCTTGTGGGGGGGACCCAAAGAGACCCAGTACTTC,CASSLWGGPKETQYF,TRBD2,TRBV5-4,TRBJ2-5
TGTGCCAGCAGCCCGGGACAGGCGAACACCGGGGAGCTGTTTTTT,CASSPGQANTGELFF,TRBD1,TRBV7-9,TRBJ2-2
TGTGCCAGCAGTGAAGCCCACACAGGTTATCAGCCCCAGCATTTT,CASSEAHTGYQPQHF,-,TRBV6-1,TRBJ1-5
TGTGCCAGCGAAACTCGGGGGACCCAGTACTTC,CASETRGTQYF,-,TRBV19,TRBJ2-5
TGTGCCTGGAGGAAACAGGGGGCTTCACTCTCTGGGGCCAACGTCCTGACTTTC,CAWRKQGASLSGANVLTF,TRBD1,TRBV30,TRBJ2-6
TGTGCCAGCAGCTTGCCTAGCGGGGCCAACACCGGGGAGCTGTTTTTT,CASSLPSGANTGELFF,TRBD2,TRBV5-4,TRBJ2-2
TGTGCCAGCAGTTACTCGACAGGTGGGGTGACTGAAGCTTTCTTT,CASSYSTGGVTEAFF,-,TRBV6-6,TRBJ1-1
TGCGCCAGCCTGAGATCCCATGAGCAGTTCTTC,CASLRSHEQFF,-,TRBV10-1,TRBJ2-1